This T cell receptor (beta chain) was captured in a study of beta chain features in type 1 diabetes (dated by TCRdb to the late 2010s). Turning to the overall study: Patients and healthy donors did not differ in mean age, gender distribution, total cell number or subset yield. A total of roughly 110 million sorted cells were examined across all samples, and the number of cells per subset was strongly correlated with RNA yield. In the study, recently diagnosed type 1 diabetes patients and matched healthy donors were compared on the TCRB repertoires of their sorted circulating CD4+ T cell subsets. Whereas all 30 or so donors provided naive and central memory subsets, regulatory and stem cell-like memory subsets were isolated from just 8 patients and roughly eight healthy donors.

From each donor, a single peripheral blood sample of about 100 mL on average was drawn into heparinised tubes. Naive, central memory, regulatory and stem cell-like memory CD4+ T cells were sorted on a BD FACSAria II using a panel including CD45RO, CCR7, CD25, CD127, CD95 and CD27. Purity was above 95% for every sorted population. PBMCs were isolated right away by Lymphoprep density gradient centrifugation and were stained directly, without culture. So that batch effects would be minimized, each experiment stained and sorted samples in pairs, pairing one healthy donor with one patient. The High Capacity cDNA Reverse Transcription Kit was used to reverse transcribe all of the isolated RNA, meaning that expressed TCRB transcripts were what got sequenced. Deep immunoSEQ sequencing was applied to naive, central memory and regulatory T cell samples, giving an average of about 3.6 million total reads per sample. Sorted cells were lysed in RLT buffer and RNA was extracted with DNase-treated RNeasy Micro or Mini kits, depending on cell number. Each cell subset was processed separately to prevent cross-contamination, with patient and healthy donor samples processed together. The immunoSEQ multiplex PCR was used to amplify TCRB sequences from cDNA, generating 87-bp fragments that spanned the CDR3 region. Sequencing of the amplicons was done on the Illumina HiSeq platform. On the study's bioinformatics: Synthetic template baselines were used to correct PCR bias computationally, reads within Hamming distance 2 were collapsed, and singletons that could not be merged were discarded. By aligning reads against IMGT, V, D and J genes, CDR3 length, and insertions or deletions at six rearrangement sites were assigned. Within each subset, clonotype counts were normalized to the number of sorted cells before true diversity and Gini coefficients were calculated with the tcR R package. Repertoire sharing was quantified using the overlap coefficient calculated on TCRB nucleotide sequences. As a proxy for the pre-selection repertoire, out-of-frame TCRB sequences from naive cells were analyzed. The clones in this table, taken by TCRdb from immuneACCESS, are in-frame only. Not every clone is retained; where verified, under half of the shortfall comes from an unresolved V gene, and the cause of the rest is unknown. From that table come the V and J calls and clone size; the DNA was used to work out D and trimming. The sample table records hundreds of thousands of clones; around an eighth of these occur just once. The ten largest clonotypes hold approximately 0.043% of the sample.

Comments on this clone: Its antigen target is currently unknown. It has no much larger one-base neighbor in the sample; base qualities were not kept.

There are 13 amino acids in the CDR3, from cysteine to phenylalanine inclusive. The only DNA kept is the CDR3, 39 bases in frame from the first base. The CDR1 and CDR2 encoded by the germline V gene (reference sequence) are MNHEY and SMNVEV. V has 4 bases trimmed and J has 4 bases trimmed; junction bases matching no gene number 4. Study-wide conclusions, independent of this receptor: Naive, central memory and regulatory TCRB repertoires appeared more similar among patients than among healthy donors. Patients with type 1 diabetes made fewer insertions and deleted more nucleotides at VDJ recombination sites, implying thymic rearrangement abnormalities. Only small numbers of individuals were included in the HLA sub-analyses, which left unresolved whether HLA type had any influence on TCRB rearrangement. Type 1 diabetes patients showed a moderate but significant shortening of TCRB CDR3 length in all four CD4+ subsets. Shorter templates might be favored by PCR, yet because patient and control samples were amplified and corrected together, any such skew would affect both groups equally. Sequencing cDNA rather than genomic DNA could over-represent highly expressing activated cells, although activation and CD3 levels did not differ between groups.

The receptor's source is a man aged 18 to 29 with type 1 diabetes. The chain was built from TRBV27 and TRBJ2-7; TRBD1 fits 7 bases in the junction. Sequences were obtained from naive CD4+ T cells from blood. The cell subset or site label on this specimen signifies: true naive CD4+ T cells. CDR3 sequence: CASSSDRNYEQYF. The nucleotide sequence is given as TGTGCCAGCAGTTCGGACAGGAATTACGAGCAGTACTTC.